Presented here are 16 T cell receptor beta chains from one specimen sequenced in a study of T cells in Graves' hyperthyroidism and ophthalmopathy. TCR beta CDR3 sequences were amplified from RNA transcripts. HTBI primers were used for first-round RT-PCR of the TCR CDR3. TCRdb re-derived calls from the multiplex PCR reads in MiXCR, one entry per CDR3 protein. This sample has approximately 95,000 distinct CDR3 sequences, with 35% to 45% found just once. The sequencing sample was made of peripheral blood or thyroid tissue (not recorded which). These receptors all come from a woman aged 30 to 39 with Graves' hyperthyroidism.

V is TRBV2 and J is TRBJ2-5; D not certain. The V and J ends lost 2 bases and 5 bases respectively, with 9 bases between them. This CDR3 is built from 13 residues. Germline lookup yields CDR1 SNHLY and CDR2 FYNNEI. The CDR3 DNA follows: TGTGCCAGCAGTGAATGGACCCTCGAGACCCAGTACTTC. This translates into CASSEWTLETQYF.

The V gene is TRBV7-8, the J gene TRBJ1-2, with TRBD1 matching 9 bases. Looked up from germline, CDR1 is SGHVS and CDR2 is FQNEAQ. V trimming: 1 base; J trimming: 5 bases; junction bases outside the gene matches: 8. CDR3 length: 16 amino acids. CDR3 sequence (DNA): TGTGCCAGCAGCTTAGGACAGGGGGATCCCCATTATGGCTACACCTTC. Protein product: CASSLGQGDPHYGYTF.

Remarks on this clonotype: This CDR3 is missing its conserved last phenylalanine or tryptophan, likely due to a read error. The chain joins TRBV2 to TRBJ2-1; D not certain. Trimming took 0 bases from V and 12 from J, leaving 18 bases between them. CDR3 size: 15 residues. Germline V gene sequence: CDR1 SNHLY, CDR2 FYNNEI. CDR3 DNA: TGTGCCAGCAGTGAAGCGCTTTATAAAAGGGATTTGCAGTTCCTC. It codes for CASSEALYKRDLQFL.

This clonotype was found many times. The V gene is TRBV7-2, the J gene TRBJ2-7; D remains ambiguous. The CDR3 runs to 12 residues. Trimming removed 3 bases at V and 2 bases at J, with 5 bases between. Per the germline V gene, CDR1 is SGHTA and CDR2 is FQGNSA. DNA for the CDR3: TGTGCCAGCAGCTTTACTACCTACGAGCAGTACTTC. Translating it yields CASSFTTYEQYF.

The gene calls are TRBV7-9 and TRBJ1-2; weak D call: TRBD1 (5 bases). The germline gives CDR1 SEHNR, CDR2 FQNEAQ (reference sequence). V shed 4 bases and J shed 4 bases, with 16 bases lying between them. The CDR3 is 15 amino acids. CDR3 bases: TGTGCCAGCAGCTCTCCGTTGGGACTCCTCTATGGCTACACCTTC. Residues: CASSSPLGLLYGYTF.

This clonotype was picked up many times. The rearrangement uses TRBV4-1 and TRBJ1-1; 8 bases map to TRBD1. Germline values: CDR1 MGHRA, CDR2 YSYEKL. The CDR3 runs to 17 residues. V dropped 0 bases and J dropped 4; count of bases not matched to a gene: 10. This chain's CDR3 is CASSQDLAGRGLTEAFF. In DNA, the CDR3 is TGCGCCAGCAGCCAAGATTTAGCGGGCAGGGGGCTCACTGAAGCTTTCTTT.

As regards this clonotype: The conserved phenylalanine or tryptophan normally closing the CDR3 is absent here, so this likely arose from a read error. The V and J genes are TRBV13 and TRBJ2-7; TRBD2 matches 10 bases. Germline V CDR1 and CDR2: PRHDT, FYEKMQ (reference sequence). This CDR3 has 14 residues. V gave up 4 bases and J gave up 6 bases; unmatched junction bases: 6. CDR3 nucleotides: TGTGCCAGCAGCTCGTCTAGCGGGAGATCCGAGCAGTACTCC. It is translated as CASSSSSGRSEQYS.

This clonotype was seen ten or more times. The chain couples TRBV2 to TRBJ1-2; D gene uncertain. CDR3 length: 13 residues. CDR1 and CDR2 from the germline V gene are SNHLY and FYNNEI. V lost 11 bases to trimming and J lost 7 bases, with 20 bases between them. In DNA, the CDR3 is TGTGCCCTCCGGACCCGTTATGTCGCTGGCTACACCTTC. Translated, it gives CALRTRYVAGYTF.

The rearrangement uses TRBV24-1 and TRBJ2-2; 10 nucleotides agree with TRBD1. After removal of 9 bases from V and 3 bases from J, the junction contained 3 bases not matched to a gene. This CDR3 region has 14 residues. CDR1 is KGHDR, CDR2 SFDVKD, per germline. Here the CDR3 reads CATQGTGDTGELFF. CDR3 bases: TGTGCCACCCAAGGGACAGGGGACACCGGGGAGCTGTTTTTT.

The V gene is TRBV5-1, the J gene TRBJ2-2, with TRBD1 matching over 7 bases. The J segment lost 1 base and the V segment lost 1 base, leaving 1 base of the junction unmatched. The V gene's germline CDR1 is SGHRS and CDR2 YFSETQ. The CDR3 is made up of 15 amino acids. The CDR3: CASSLWTGNTGELFF. CDR3 DNA: TGCGCCAGCAGCTTGTGGACAGGGAACACCGGGGAGCTGTTTTTT.

The chain has TRBV30 and TRBJ2-7, with TRBD1 matching over 7 bases. In germline, CDR1 is GTSNPN, CDR2 SVGIG (reference sequence). The CDR3 spans 11 residues. V trimming: 1 base; J trimming: 11 bases; junction bases outside the gene matches: 5. The CDR3 coding sequence is TGTGCCTGGAGTGCGACAGGGACAGAGTACTTC. As protein: CAWSATGTEYF.

This sequence joins TRBV20-1 and TRBJ2-5, with 11 bases that match TRBD2. This CDR3 spans 15 amino acids. Unmatched junction bases numbered 10, after V lost 6 bases and J lost 4 bases. Germline loops: CDR1 DFQATT, CDR2 SNEGSKA (reference sequence). CDR3 protein: CSAPGPLAGGETQYF. The DNA for the CDR3 is TGCAGTGCCCCAGGGCCGCTAGCGGGAGGAGAGACCCAGTACTTC.

This sequence joins TRBV20-1 and TRBJ2-5, with TRBD2 matching over 12 bases. The J segment lost 4 bases and the V segment lost 3 bases, leaving 0 bases of the junction unmatched. The germline gives CDR1 DFQATT, CDR2 SNEGSKA (reference sequence). This CDR3 region has 13 residues. CDR3 in DNA: TGCAGTGCTAGGGGACTAGCGGGAGAGACCCAGTACTTC. This sequence encodes CSARGLAGETQYF.

This clonotype was detected ten times or more. The chain uses TRBV5-4 and TRBJ1-2; TRBD1 matches at 7 bases. V lost 4 bases, J lost 4 bases, and 10 bases stayed unmatched. This CDR3 has 15 residues. Germline CDR1 is SGHNT and CDR2 is YYREEE (reference sequence). This CDR3 reads CASSGLRQGPYGYTF. The CDR3 DNA reads as TGTGCCAGCAGCGGCCTTCGACAGGGCCCCTATGGCTACACCTTC.

The V and J genes are TRBV12-3 or TRBV12-4 and TRBJ1-3; a possible D gene is TRBD1 (5 bases). V gave up 6 bases and J gave up 3 bases, with 18 bases separating them. The CDR3 runs 16 residues. The CDR3 is CASSQGAGLDGNTIYF. DNA of the CDR3: TGTGCCAGCAGCCAAGGAGCAGGGTTGGATGGAAACACCATATATTTT.

About this clonotype itself: Since a much larger clone is just one base distant, this may be a read error. This chain links TRBV6-5 with TRBJ1-5, with D maybe TRBD1 (6 bases). The germline V and J ends were trimmed by 10 bases and 7 bases, with 20 bases remaining between them. The CDR3 runs to 14 residues. CDR1 is MNHEY, CDR2 SVGAGI, per germline. The CDR3 DNA sequence: TGTGCCAACAAGTTCTTGGGGGGCGGACAGCCCCAGCATTTT. It yields the protein CANKFLGGGQPQHF.